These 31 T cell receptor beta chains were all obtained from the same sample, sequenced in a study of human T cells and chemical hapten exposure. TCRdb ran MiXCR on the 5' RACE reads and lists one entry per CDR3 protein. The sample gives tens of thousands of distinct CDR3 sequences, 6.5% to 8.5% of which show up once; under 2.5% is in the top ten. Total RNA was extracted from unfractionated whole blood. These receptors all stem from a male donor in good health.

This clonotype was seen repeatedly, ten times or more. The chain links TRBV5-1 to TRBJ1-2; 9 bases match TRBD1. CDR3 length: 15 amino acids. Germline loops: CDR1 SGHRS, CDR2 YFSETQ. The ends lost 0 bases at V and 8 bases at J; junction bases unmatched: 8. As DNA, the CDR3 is TGCGCCAGCAGCTTGGTAGGACAGGGGATCAGAGGCTACACCTTC. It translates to CASSLVGQGIRGYTF.

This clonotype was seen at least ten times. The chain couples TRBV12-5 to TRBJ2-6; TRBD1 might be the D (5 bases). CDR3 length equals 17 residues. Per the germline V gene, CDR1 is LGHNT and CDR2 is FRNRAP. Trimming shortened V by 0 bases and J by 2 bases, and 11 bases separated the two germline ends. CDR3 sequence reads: CASGLVQSTAGANVLTF. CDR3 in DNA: TGTGCTAGTGGTTTGGTACAGTCGACAGCTGGGGCCAACGTCCTGACTTTC. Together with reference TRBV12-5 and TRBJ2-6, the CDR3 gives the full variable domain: DARVTQTPRHKVTEMGQEVTMRCQPILGHNTVFWYRQTMMQGLELLAYFRNRAPLDDSGMPKDRFSAEMPDATLATLKIQPSEPRDSAVYFCASGLVQSTAGANVLTFGAGSRLTVL.

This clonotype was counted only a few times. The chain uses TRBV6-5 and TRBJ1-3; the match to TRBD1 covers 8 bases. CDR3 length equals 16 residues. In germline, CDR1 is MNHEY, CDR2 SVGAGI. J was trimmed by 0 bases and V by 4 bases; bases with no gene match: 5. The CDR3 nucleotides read TGTGCCAGCAGTTGGGGACAGGCAAGCTCTGGAAACACCATATATTTT. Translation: CASSWGQASSGNTIYF.

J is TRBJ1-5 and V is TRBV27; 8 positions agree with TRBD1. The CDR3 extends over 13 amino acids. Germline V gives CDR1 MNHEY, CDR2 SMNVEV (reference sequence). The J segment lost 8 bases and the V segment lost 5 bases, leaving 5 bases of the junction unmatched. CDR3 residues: CASSEDRAEPQHF. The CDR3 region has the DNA TGTGCCAGCAGTGAGGACAGGGCCGAGCCCCAGCATTTT.

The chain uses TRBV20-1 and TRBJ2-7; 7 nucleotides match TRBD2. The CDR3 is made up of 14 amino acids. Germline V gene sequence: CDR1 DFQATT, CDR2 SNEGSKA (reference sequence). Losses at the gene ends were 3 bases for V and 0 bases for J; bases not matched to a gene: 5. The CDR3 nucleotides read TGCAGTGCTAGCATGCTAGCGGCCTCCTACGAGCAGTACTTC. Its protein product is CSASMLAASYEQYF.

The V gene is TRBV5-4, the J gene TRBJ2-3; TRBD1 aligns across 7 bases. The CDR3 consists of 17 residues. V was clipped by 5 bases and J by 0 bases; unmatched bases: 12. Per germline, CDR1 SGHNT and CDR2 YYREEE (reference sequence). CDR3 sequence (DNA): TGTGCCAGCAGGGGGCCCGGGACAGCCTCTAGCACAGATACGCAGTATTTT. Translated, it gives CASRGPGTASSTDTQYF.

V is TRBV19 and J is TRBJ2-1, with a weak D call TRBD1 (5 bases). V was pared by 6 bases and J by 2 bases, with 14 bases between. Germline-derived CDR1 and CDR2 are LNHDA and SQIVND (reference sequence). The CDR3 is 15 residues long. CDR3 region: CASRPEWGPYNEQFF. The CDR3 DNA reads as TGTGCCAGTAGGCCCGAATGGGGCCCCTACAATGAGCAGTTCTTC.

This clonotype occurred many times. The CDR3 loop is CSPETSGGNEQFF. CDR3 coding DNA: TGCAGTCCTGAGACTAGCGGGGGCAATGAGCAGTTCTTC. V is TRBV20-1 and J is TRBJ2-1, with 12 bases that match TRBD2. Germline-derived CDR1 and CDR2 are DFQATT and SNEGSKA (reference sequence). V lost 8 bases to trimming and J lost 6 bases; unmatched junction nucleotides: 5. CDR3 length: 13 amino acids.

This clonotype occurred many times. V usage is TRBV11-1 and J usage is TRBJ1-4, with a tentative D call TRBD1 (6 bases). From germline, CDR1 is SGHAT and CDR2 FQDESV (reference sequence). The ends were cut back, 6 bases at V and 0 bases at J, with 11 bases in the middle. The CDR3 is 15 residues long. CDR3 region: CASSYTGSTNEKLFF. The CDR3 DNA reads TGTGCCAGCAGTTACACAGGGTCAACTAATGAAAAACTGTTTTTT.

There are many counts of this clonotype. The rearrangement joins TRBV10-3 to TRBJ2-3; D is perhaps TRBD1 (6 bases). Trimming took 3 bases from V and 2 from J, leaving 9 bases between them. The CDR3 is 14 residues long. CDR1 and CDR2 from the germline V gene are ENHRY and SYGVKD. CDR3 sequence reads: CAISDGQNTDTQYF. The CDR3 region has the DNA TGTGCCATCAGTGACGGACAGAACACAGATACGCAGTATTTT.

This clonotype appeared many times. The CDR3 sequence: CASSQGEGGVYNEQFF. Here the CDR3 DNA reads TGTGCCAGCAGCCAAGGAGAGGGGGGGGTCTACAATGAGCAGTTCTTC. The chain joins TRBV3-1 to TRBJ2-1; weak D call: TRBD2 (7 bases). This CDR3 contains 16 residues. V gave up 1 base and J gave up 3 bases, with 13 bases separating them. The V gene's germline CDR1 is LGHDT and CDR2 YNNKEL (reference sequence).

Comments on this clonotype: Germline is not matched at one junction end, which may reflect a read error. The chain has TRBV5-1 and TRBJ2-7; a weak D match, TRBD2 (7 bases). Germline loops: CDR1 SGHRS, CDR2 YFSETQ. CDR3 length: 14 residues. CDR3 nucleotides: TGCGCCAGCAGCCCCGAGGGGGGGCGAATGGGCAGAGTCTTC. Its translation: CASSPEGGRMGRVF.

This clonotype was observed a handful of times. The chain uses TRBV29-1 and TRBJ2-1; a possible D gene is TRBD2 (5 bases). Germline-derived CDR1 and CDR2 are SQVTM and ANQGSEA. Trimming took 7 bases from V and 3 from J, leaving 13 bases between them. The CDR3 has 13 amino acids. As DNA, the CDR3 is TGCAGCGCTAGAGGGTTAAACTACAATGAGCAGTTCTTC. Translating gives CSARGLNYNEQFF.

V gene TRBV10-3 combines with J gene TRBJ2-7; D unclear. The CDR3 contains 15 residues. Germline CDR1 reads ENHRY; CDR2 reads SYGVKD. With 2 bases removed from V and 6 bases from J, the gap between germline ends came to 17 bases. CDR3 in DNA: TGTGCCATCAGTGAGGTCGCCACAAAGACTGTCGAGCAGTACTTC. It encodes CAISEVATKTVEQYF.

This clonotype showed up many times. As DNA, the CDR3 is TGTGCCAGCAGGGTTGTGGGCGGAGGCCCCGACTCCTACGAGCAGTACTTC. Translating gives CASRVVGGGPDSYEQYF. This sequence joins TRBV27 and TRBJ2-7; the D gene is possibly TRBD2 (5 bases). This CDR3 has 17 residues. CDR1 and CDR2 from the germline V gene are MNHEY and SMNVEV (reference sequence). Trimming removed 6 bases at V and 0 bases at J, with 21 bases between.

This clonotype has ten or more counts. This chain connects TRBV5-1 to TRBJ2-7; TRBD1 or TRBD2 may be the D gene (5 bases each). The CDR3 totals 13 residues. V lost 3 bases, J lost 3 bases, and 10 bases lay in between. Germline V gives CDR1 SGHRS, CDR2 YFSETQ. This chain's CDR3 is CASSSGHSYEQYF. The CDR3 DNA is TGCGCCAGCAGCTCGGGGCACAGCTACGAGCAGTACTTC.

CDR3 region: CAWRGAYNEQFF. The CDR3 DNA is TGTGCCTGGAGGGGAGCCTACAATGAGCAGTTCTTC. The chain has TRBV30 and TRBJ2-1; D may be TRBD2 (5 bases). V was trimmed by 3 bases and J by 2 bases, leaving 5 bases between them. The CDR3 loop spans 12 amino acids. Germline lookup yields CDR1 GTSNPN and CDR2 SVGIG (reference sequence).

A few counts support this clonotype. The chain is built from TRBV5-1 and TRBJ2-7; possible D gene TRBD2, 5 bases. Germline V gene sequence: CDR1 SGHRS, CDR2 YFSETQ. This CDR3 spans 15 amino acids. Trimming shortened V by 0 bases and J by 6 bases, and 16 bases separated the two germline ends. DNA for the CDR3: TGCGCCAGCAGCTTGGCGGGCCAGCCAGGAGGCGAGCAGTACTTC. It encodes CASSLAGQPGGEQYF.

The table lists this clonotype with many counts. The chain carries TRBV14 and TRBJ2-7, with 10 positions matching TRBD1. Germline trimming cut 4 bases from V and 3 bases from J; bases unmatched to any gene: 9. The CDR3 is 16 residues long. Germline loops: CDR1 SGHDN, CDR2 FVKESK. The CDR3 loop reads CASSPPPGQGFYEQYF. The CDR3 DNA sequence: TGTGCCAGCAGCCCGCCCCCGGGACAGGGGTTCTACGAGCAGTACTTC.

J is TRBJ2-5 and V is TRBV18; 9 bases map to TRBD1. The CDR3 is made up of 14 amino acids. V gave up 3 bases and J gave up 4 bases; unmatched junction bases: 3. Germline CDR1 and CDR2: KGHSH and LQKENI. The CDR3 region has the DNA TGTGCCAGCTCACCCAGGGACAGGGCAGAGACCCAGTACTTC. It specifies CASSPRDRAETQYF.

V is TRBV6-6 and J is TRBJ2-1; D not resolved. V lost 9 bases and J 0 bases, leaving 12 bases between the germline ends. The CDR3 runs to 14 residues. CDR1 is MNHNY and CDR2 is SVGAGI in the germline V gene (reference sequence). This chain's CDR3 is CASTEISSYNEQFF. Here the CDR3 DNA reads TGTGCCAGTACAGAGATTAGCTCCTACAATGAGCAGTTCTTC.

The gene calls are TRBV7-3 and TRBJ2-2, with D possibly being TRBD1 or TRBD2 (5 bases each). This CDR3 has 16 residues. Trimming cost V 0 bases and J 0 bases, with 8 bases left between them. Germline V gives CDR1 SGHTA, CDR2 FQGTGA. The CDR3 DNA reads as TGTGCCAGCAGCTTAACGGTGGGGGCGAACACCGGGGAGCTGTTTTTT. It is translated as CASSLTVGANTGELFF.

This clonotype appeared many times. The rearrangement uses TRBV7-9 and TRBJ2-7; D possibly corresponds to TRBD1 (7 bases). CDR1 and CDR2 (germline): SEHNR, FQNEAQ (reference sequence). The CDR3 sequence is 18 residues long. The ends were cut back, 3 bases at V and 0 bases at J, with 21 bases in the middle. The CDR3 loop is CASSFSTGTPPSSYEQYF. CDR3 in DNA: TGTGCCAGCAGCTTTTCGACAGGGACTCCCCCCAGCTCCTACGAGCAGTACTTC.

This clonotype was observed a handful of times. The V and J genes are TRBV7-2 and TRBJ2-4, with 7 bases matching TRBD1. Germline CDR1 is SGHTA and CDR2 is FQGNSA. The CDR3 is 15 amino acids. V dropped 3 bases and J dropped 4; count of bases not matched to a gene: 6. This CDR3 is CASSLLRDSKNIQYF. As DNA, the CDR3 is TGTGCCAGCAGCTTGCTCCGGGACAGTAAAAACATTCAGTACTTC.

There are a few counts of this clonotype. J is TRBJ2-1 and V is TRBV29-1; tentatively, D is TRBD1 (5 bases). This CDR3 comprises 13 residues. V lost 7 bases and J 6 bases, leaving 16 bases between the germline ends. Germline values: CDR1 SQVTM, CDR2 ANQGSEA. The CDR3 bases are TGCAGCGCCGTCGGTCGACAGATCAATGAGCAGTTCTTC. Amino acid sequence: CSAVGRQINEQFF.

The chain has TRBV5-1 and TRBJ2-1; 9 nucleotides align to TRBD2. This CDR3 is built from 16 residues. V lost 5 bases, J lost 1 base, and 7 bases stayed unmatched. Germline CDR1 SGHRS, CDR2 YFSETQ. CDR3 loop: CASRLGGGGSYNEQFF. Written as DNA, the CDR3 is TGCGCCAGCAGATTAGGCGGGGGGGGGTCCTACAATGAGCAGTTCTTC.

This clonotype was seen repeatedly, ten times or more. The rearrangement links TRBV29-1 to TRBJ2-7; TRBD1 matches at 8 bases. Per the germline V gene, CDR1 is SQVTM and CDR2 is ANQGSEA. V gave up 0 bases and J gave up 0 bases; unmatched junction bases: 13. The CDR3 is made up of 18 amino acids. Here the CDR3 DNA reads TGCAGCGTTGAAGACCCCGCGAAACGACAGGGGAGCTCCTACGAGCAGTACTTC. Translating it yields CSVEDPAKRQGSSYEQYF.

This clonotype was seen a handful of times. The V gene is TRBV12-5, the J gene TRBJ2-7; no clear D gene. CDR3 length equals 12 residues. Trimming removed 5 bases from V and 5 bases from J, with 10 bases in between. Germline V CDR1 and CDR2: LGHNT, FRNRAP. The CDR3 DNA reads TGTGCTAGTGGTCCTTCCGAGGACGAGCAGTACTTC. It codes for CASGPSEDEQYF.

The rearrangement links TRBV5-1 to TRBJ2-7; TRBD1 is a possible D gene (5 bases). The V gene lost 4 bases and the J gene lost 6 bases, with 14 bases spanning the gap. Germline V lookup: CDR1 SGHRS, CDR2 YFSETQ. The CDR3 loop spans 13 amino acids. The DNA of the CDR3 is TGCGCCAGCAGCGTACACCAGGGTGGCGAGCAGTACTTC. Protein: CASSVHQGGEQYF.

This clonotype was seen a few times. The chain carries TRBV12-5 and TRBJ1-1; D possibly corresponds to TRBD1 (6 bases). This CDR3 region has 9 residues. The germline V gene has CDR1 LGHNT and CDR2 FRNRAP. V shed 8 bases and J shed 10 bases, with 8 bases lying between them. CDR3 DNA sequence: TGTGCTAGTAAGGGGGGAGCTTTCTTT. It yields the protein CASKGGAFF.

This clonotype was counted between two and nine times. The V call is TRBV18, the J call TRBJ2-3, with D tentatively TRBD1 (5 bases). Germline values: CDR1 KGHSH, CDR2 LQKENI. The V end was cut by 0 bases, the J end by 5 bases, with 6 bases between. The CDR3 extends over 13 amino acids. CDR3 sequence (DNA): TGTGCCAGCTCACCACCGCAGGGAGATACGCAGTATTTT. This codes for CASSPPQGDTQYF.